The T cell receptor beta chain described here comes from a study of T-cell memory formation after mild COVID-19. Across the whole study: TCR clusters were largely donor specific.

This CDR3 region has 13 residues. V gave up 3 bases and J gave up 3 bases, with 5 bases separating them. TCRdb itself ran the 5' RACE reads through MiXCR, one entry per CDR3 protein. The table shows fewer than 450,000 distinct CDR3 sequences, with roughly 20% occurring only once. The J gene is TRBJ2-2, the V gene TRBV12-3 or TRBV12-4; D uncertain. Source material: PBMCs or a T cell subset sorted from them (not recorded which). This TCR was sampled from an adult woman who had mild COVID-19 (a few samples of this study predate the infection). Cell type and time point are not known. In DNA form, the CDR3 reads TGTGCCAGCAGTTTGATGGACACCGGGGAGCTGTTTTTT. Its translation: CASSLMDTGELFF.